These T cell receptor beta chains were read from a single sample in a study of cytomegalovirus exposure and HLA in healthy donors. Method: immunoSEQ multiplex PCR; TCRdb's copy keeps in-frame clones and lacks some. The sample consists of around 85,000 clones, 80% of them appearing once. Sequencing used PBMCs. The receptors originated from a male donor in good health and CMV-seronegative. Both conserved end residues are part of each CDR3. The D gene is left open where the match is weak. Size tells how often a clone was seen (once, few, many) or the class of an expanded clone, and some rows leave it out.

cdr3_length	d_call	clone_size	j_call	v_call	cdr3_aa	cdr3_nt
15	NA	NA	TRBJ2-6	TRBV5-4	CASTPGWSGANVLTF	TGTGCCAGCACCCCGGGGTGGTCTGGGGCCAACGTCCTGACTTTC
17	TRBD2	NA	TRBJ2-1	TRBV13	CASSLGTGLAGADEQFF	TGTGCCAGCAGCTTAGGGACGGGACTAGCGGGAGCTGATGAGCAGTTCTTC
16	TRBD1	NA	TRBJ1-5	TRBV15	CATSRVGTGVNQPQHF	TGTGCCACCAGCAGAGTTGGGACAGGAGTAAATCAGCCCCAGCATTTT
14	TRBD2	NA	TRBJ2-5	TRBV10-3	CAISERAGEETQYF	TGTGCCATCAGTGAGCGAGCGGGGGAAGAGACCCAGTACTTC
15	TRBD1	NA	TRBJ1-5	TRBV13	CASSYGTGPNQPQHF	TGTGCCAGCAGCTACGGGACAGGGCCTAATCAGCCCCAGCATTTT
14	NA	NA	TRBJ2-3	TRBV5-4	CASSVGTSTDTQYF	TGTGCCAGCAGCGTCGGGACAAGCACAGATACGCAGTATTTT
15	TRBD1	NA	TRBJ1-1	TRBV29-1	CSVSGTGGGNTEAFF	TGCAGCGTCTCCGGGACAGGGGGGGGGAACACTGAAGCTTTCTTT
19	TRBD1	NA	TRBJ1-4	TRBV27	CASSFTGTGGLQANEKLFF	TGTGCCAGCAGCTTTACCGGGACAGGGGGCTTACAGGCTAATGAAAAACTGTTTTTT
15	NA	NA	TRBJ2-5	TRBV18	CASSPRGQVQETQYF	TGTGCCAGCTCACCGCGGGGCCAAGTCCAAGAGACCCAGTACTTC
16	TRBD1	NA	TRBJ1-4	TRBV5-4	CASSSGTGASNEKLFF	TGTGCCAGCAGCTCCGGGACAGGGGCGTCTAATGAAAAACTGTTTTTT
14	TRBD1	NA	TRBJ2-7	TRBV5-8	CASRQAGTGGAQYF	TGTGCCAGCAGACAAGCCGGGACAGGGGGCGCGCAGTACTTC
15	TRBD2	few	TRBJ2-5	TRBV30	CAWSVAGGSQETQYF	TGTGCCTGGAGTGTTGCGGGAGGGTCGCAAGAGACCCAGTACTTC
15	TRBD2	NA	TRBJ2-1	TRBV5-4	CASRYAGGPYNEQFF	TGTGCCAGCAGATACGCGGGAGGGCCTTACAATGAGCAGTTCTTC
15	TRBD1	NA	TRBJ1-4	TRBV9	CASSPLPSGGEKLFF	TGTGCCAGCAGCCCGCTTCCCTCAGGGGGTGAAAAACTGTTTTTT
15	TRBD1	once	TRBJ2-5	TRBV27	CASSLNDRAWETQYF	TGTGCCAGCAGTTTAAACGACAGGGCTTGGGAGACCCAGTACTTC
15	TRBD2	NA	TRBJ2-5	TRBV18	CASSPTTSGGKTQYF	TGTGCCAGCTCACCAACAACTAGCGGGGGGAAGACCCAGTACTTC
14	NA	NA	TRBJ1-3	TRBV6-1	CASSSRGEGNTIYF	TGTGCCAGCAGTAGCAGGGGAGAAGGAAACACCATATATTTT
13	NA	NA	TRBJ1-5	TRBV6-1	CASSEQLHQPQHF	TGTGCCAGCAGTGAACAACTCCACCAGCCCCAGCATTTT
13	NA	NA	TRBJ1-1	TRBV10-2	CASIQGRNTEAFF	TGCGCCAGCATACAGGGCAGGAACACTGAAGCTTTCTTT
14	TRBD1	NA	TRBJ1-2	TRBV28	CASSSLKGAYGYTF	TGTGCCAGCAGTTCGTTAAAGGGGGCCTATGGCTACACCTTC
16	NA	NA	TRBJ2-6	TRBV9	CASSVFGGLRSNVLTF	TGTGCCAGCAGCGTATTTGGGGGCTTAAGGTCCAACGTCCTGACTTTC
16	NA	NA	TRBJ2-7	TRBV27	CASMGRGTGESYEQYF	TGTGCCAGCATGGGAAGGGGAACGGGAGAGAGCTACGAGCAGTACTTC
16	NA	NA	TRBJ1-2	TRBV9	CASSPALRDTNYGYTF	TGTGCCAGCAGCCCCGCGCTCCGGGACACAAACTATGGCTACACCTTC
16	NA	NA	TRBJ2-4	TRBV6-5	CASSYGAGLAKNIQYF	TGTGCCAGCAGTTACGGGGCGGGACTAGCCAAAAACATTCAGTACTTC
14	TRBD1	NA	TRBJ1-5	TRBV11-2	CASSKTGGYQPQHF	TGTGCCAGCAGCAAGACAGGGGGCTATCAGCCCCAGCATTTT
15	NA	NA	TRBJ1-3	TRBV29-1	CSVTGHFVSGNTIYF	TGCAGCGTTACGGGACACTTTGTTTCTGGAAACACCATATATTTT